Reported below is one T cell receptor (beta chain). Its recognized antigen is unknown. Base qualities are missing; no much larger clone stands one base away. TCR CDR3 regions were amplified from genomic DNA by multiplex PCR using the deep immunoSEQ assay. Genomic DNA extracted from each cell subset was distributed evenly over all wells of several immunoSEQ 96-well plates, and each plate served as one replicate. Each replicate PCR for sorted subsets received around 200 ng genomic DNA, equal to tens of thousands of T cell genomes. The purified libraries were quantified using a Qubit 3.0 fluorometer, sized with a Bioanalyzer 2100, and then quantified again using the KAPA Library Quantification kit. Every immunoSEQ 96-well plate was sequenced on a dedicated single-read 150-cycle Illumina NextSeq 550 flow cell. Concerning the study's data processing: The immunoSEQ output contained only junctional sequences without quality scores, so filtering could not match that applied to full-length reads. Sequences were annotated with PyIR, a Python wrapper for IgBLAST v1.9, using IMGT germline references to assign V/J genes and CDR3. Reads with weak V/J assignments (E-value above 1e-6), missing CDR3, stop codons, out-of-frame junctions, or ambiguous translated residues were removed. V3J clonotypes were defined as sequences sharing an identical inferred V gene, J gene, and CDR3 amino acid sequence. To compute the percentage overlap between repertoires, the number of shared unique clonotypes was divided by the size of the smaller repertoire. Three approaches were used to assess repertoire richness: RTK rarefaction, the Chao1 estimator, and Recon v2.1 estimates of unobserved clonotypes. OLGA was used to compute generation probabilities for all TCRbeta clonotypes that the gDNA method yielded from a handful of donors. Imported from immuneACCESS, the table was reduced by TCRdb to in-frame sequences with V and J called. These copies leave out some clones; in studies compared against another copy, an unresolved V gene accounts for under half, and the cause of the remainder is not known. V, J and clone size reflect that table, while D and trimming were determined from the DNA. The table for this sample lists 2 million to 2.5 million clones; over 90% of them were counted only once. 0.39% of the sample comes from the top ten.

The donors were healthy, HIV-negative adults with no recently reported acute infections or vaccinations. Only Caucasian adults living in Nashville, Tennessee, USA were represented among the donors. CD4+ T cells were enriched by magnetic negative selection, after which naive cells were positively selected on CD45RA and the negative fraction was taken as the memory subset. After blood collection by leukapheresis, PBMCs were isolated using Ficoll-Histopaque density gradient centrifugation and then cryopreserved in the vapor phase of liquid nitrogen. Purity and quantity of every magnetically sorted T cell population were checked by analytical flow cytometry. From each sorted fraction, genomic DNA was isolated and quantified by UV absorbance on a Nanodrop 2000c. Unmatched junction bases come to 8, with V trimmed by 4 bases and J by 4 bases. The germline V gene yields LGHNA for CDR1 and YNFKEQ for CDR2. The cysteine opens and the phenylalanine closes a CDR3 of 16 amino acids. Only the CDR3 DNA is retained, 48 bases long and in frame from the first base.

The sample comes from a study of shared clonotypes between healthy human individuals (dated by TCRdb to the early 2020s). General notes on the study: The cohort comprised a couple of women and a few men aged 18 to 49 years. For each donor, CD4 naive and CD4 memory were each run on three plates, CD8 naive on two plates, and CD8 memory on one plate. To increase sequencing depth and limit assay-specific biases, different laboratories used diverse techniques to prepare libraries and sequence TCR repertoires. Per donor, leukapheresis produced somewhere between about 0.94 and 9.5 billion PBMCs. The study deeply sequenced blood TCR repertoires of about 5 healthy adults to estimate repertoire size and the extent of clonotype sharing between individuals. Beyond this particular receptor, the publication reports: Based on pairwise subsampling, the degree of clonotype sharing among donors was expected to be affected by sequencing depth. Across four donors, approximately 5% of naive CD4, roughly 3.3% of naive CD8, under 2.5% of memory CD4, and approximately 0.4% of memory CD8 clonotypes were shared. Sampling was restricted to blood, and TCR repertoires in tissue are likely to differ from TCR repertoires in blood. Compared with non-shared clonotypes, the clonotypes found in all four sorted-subset donors had higher generation probabilities. Even with the large sequencing depth, rarefaction of the sorted-subset datasets indicated that sequencing was incomplete. The small number of donors limited the genetic and exposure-history diversity represented. Larger estimated clonotype richness was generally found for naive subsets than for memory subsets.

Sequenced material: naive CD4+ T cells from PBMCs. The sample's cell subset or site, from its label and the paper: CD45RA+ positively selected. The sequence came from a young man in good health. Some clones in this sample may be carry-over from other donors' samples. The rearranged chain carries TRBV4-2 and TRBJ2-1, and 9 bases in between align with TRBD2. The CDR3 reads CASSLEAGGRYNEQFF. In nucleotide form, the sequence is TGTGCCAGCAGCCTGGAGGCGGGAGGGCGATACAATGAGCAGTTCTTC.